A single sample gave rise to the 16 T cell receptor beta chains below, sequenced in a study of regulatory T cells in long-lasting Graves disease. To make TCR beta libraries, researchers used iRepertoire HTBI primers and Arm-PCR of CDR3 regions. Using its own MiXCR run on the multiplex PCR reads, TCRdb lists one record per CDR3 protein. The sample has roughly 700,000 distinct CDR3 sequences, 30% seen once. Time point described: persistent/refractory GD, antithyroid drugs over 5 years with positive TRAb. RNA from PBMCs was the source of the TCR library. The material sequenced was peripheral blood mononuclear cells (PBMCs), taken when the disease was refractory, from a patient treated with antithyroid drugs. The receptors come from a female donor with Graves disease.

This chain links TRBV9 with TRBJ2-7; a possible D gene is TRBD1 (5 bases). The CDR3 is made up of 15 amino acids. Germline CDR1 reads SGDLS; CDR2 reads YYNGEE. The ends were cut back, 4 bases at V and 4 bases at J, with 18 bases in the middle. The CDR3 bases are TGTGCCAGCAGCCCAACGCAGGGTCCTCGATACGAGCAGTACTTC. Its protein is CASSPTQGPRYEQYF.

The CDR3 loop is CASSQDGRSNSPLHF. The DNA for the CDR3 is TGCGCCAGCAGCCAGGACGGACGGAGTAATTCACCCCTCCACTTT. This rearrangement joins TRBV5-1 to TRBJ1-6; no clear D gene. Trimming removed 4 bases at V and 6 bases at J, with 14 bases between. The CDR3 is made up of 15 amino acids. Per the germline V gene, CDR1 is SGHRS and CDR2 is YFSETQ.

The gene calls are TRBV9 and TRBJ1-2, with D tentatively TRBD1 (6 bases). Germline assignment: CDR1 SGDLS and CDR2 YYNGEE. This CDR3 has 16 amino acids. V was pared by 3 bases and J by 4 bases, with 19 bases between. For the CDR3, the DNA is TGTGCCAGCAGCGCAGCCCCGGGGGGGGGCTTCTATGGCTACACCTTC. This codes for CASSAAPGGGFYGYTF. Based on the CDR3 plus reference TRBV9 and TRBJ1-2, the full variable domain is DSGVTQTPKHLITATGQRVTLRCSPRSGDLSVYWYQQSLDQGLQFLIQYYNGEERAKGNILERFSAQQFPDLHSELNLSSLELGDSALYFCASSAAPGGGFYGYTFGSGTRLTVV.

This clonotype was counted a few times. The CDR3 region has the DNA TGTGCCAGCAGTCCGGGGCGGGCCTACGAGCAGTACTTC. Translating it yields CASSPGRAYEQYF. The V gene is TRBV12-3 or TRBV12-4, the J gene TRBJ2-7, with D possibly called TRBD1 or TRBD2 (5 bases each). The CDR3 runs to 13 residues. Trimming took off 5 bases at V and 2 bases at J, with 10 bases between the two ends.

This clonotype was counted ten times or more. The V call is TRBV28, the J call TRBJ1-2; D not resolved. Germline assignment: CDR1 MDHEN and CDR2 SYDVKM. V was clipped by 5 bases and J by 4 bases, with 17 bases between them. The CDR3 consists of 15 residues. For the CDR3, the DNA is TGTGCCAGCAGTCCCCTGTTGGAGGGAGCCTATGGCTACACCTTC. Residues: CASSPLLEGAYGYTF.

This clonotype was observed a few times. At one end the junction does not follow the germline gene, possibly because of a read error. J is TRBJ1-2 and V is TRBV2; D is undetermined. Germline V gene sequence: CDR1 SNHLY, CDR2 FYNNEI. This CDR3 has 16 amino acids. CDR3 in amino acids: CASSESLGSGTYVYTF. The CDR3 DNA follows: TGTGCCAGCAGTGAAAGTTTGGGGTCAGGAACCTATGTCTACACCTTC.

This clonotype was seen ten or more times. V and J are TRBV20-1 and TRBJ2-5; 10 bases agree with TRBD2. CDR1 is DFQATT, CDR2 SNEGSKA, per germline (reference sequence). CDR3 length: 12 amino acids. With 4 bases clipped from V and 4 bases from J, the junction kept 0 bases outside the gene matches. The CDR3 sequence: CSAIAGGETQYF. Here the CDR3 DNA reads TGCAGTGCTATAGCGGGAGGAGAGACCCAGTACTTC.

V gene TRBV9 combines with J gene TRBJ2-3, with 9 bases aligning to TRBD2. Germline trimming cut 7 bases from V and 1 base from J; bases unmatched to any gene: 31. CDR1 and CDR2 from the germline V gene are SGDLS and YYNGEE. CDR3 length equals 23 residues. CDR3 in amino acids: CASVPAIVVGTSLPWAGTDTQYF. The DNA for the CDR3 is TGTGCCAGCGTCCCCGCGATAGTCGTCGGGACTAGCCTACCATGGGCTGGCACAGATACGCAGTATTTT.

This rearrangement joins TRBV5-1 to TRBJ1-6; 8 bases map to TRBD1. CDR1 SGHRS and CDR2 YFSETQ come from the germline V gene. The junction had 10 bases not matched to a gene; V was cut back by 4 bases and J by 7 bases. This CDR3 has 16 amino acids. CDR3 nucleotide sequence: TGCGCCAGCAGCATAGGGACAGGCCCGGGCAATTCACCCCTCCACTTT. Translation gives CASSIGTGPGNSPLHF.

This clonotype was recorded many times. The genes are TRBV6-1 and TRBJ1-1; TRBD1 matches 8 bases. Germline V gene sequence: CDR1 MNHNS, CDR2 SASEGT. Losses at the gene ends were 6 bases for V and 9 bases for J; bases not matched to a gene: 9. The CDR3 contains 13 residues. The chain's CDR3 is CASRRTGSDKAFF. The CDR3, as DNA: TGTGCCAGCAGGAGGACAGGGAGTGACAAAGCTTTCTTT.

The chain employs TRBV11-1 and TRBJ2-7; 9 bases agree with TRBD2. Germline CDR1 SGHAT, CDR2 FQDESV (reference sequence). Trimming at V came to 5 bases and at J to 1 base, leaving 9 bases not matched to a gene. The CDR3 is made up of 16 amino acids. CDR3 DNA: TGTGCCAGCAGCCCCTTAGCGGGAGCGGCATCCTACGAGCAGTACTTC. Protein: CASSPLAGAASYEQYF.

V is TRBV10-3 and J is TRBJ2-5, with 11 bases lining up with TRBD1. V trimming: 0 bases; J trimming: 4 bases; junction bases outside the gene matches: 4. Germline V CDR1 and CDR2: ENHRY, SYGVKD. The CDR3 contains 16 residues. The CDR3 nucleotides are TGTGCCATCAGTGAGTCAGGACAGGGGGCCGGAGAGACCCAGTACTTC. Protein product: CAISESGQGAGETQYF.

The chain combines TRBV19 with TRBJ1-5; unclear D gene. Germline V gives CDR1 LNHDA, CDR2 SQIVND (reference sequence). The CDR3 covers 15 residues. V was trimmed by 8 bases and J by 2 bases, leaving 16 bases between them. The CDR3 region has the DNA TGTGCCAGTCAAGGCGGGGATCGGCGCAATCAGCCCCAGCATTTT. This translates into CASQGGDRRNQPQHF.

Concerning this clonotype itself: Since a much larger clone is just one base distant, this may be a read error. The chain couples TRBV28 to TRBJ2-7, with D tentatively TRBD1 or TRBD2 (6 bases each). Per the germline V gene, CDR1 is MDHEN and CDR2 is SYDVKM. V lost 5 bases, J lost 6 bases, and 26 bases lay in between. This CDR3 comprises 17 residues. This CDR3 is CASSPPQGNGRDFEQYF. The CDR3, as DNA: TGTGCCAGCAGTCCCCCACAGGGAAACGGGAGAGACTTCGAGCAGTACTTC.

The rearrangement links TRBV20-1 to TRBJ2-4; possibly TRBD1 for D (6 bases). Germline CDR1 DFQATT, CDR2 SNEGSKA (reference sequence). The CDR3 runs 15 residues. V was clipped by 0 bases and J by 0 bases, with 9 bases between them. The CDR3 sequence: CSARDGGPAKNIQYF. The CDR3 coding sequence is TGCAGTGCTAGAGATGGGGGCCCAGCCAAAAACATTCAGTACTTC.

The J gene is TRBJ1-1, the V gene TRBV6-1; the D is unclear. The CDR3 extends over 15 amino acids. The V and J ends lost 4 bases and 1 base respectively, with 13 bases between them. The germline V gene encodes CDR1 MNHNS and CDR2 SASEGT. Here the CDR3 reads CASSVRVGPNTEAFF. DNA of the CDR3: TGTGCCAGCAGTGTGCGGGTAGGGCCGAACACTGAAGCTTTCTTT.